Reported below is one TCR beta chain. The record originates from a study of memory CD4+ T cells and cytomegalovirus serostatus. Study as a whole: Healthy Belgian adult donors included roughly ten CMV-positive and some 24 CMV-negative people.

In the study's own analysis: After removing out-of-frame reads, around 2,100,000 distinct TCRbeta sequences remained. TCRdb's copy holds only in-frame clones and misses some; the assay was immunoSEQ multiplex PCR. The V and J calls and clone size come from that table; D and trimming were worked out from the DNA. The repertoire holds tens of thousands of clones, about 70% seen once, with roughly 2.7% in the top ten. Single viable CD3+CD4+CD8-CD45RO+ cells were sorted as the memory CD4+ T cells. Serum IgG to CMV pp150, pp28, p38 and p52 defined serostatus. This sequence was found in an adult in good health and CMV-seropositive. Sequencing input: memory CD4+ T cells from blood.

As DNA, the CDR3 is TGTGCCAGCAGCGAGGGACTAGCGAACGACGAGCAGTACTTC. Encoded protein: CASSEGLANDEQYF. The V and J genes are TRBV9 and TRBJ2-7; 10 bases line up with TRBD2. This CDR3 is 14 amino acids long. Trimming removed 3 bases from V and 5 bases from J; junction bases left unmatched: 5. Germline CDR1 is SGDLS and CDR2 is YYNGEE.